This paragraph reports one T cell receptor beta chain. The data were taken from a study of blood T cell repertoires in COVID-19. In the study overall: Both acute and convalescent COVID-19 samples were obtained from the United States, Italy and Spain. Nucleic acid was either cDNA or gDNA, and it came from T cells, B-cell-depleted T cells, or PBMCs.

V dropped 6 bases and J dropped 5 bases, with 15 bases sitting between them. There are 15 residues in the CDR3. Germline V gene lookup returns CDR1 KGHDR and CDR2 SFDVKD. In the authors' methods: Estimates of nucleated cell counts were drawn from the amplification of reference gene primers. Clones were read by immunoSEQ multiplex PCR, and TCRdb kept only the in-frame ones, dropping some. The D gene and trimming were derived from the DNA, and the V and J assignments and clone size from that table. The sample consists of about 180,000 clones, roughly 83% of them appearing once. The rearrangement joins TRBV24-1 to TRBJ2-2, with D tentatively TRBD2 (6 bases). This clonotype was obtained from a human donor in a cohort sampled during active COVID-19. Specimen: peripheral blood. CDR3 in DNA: TGTGCCACCAGTTCAACTAGCTCACATACCGGGGAGCTGTTTTTT. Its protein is CATSSTSSHTGELFF.